This T cell receptor (beta chain) was sequenced for a study of T cells in Graves' hyperthyroidism and ophthalmopathy. In this sample, this clonotype turned up once. What it binds is not known. Lactation, pregnancy, other autoimmune disease or uncontrolled infection excluded patients. Whole-study findings and limits: Within blood appeared most thyroid clonotypes that had expanded above 0.001. Ophthalmopathy, which appeared later, was predicted by the model a median approximately 6 months before onset.

Researchers amplified the TCR beta CDR3 regions from RNA transcripts. HTBI primers were used for first-round RT-PCR of the TCR CDR3. MiXCR, applied by TCRdb to the multiplex PCR reads, yields one record per CDR3 protein. Among 300,000 to 350,000 distinct CDR3 sequences listed, 16% were seen once. This sequence originates from a man aged 25 to 40 with Graves' hyperthyroidism. Material for sequencing was blood.

The DNA of the CDR3 is TGTGCCAGCGGCTACAGGGCTCGTGGGCTAGCGGGAGAAGGGGCGACGCAGTATTTT. This sequence encodes CASGYRARGLAGEGATQYF. The chain has TRBV7-9 and TRBJ2-3, with 10 nucleotides matching TRBD2. Germline lookup yields CDR1 SEHNR and CDR2 FQNEAQ (reference sequence). The CDR3 extends over 19 amino acids. Germline trimming cut 8 bases from V and 9 bases from J; bases unmatched to any gene: 26.